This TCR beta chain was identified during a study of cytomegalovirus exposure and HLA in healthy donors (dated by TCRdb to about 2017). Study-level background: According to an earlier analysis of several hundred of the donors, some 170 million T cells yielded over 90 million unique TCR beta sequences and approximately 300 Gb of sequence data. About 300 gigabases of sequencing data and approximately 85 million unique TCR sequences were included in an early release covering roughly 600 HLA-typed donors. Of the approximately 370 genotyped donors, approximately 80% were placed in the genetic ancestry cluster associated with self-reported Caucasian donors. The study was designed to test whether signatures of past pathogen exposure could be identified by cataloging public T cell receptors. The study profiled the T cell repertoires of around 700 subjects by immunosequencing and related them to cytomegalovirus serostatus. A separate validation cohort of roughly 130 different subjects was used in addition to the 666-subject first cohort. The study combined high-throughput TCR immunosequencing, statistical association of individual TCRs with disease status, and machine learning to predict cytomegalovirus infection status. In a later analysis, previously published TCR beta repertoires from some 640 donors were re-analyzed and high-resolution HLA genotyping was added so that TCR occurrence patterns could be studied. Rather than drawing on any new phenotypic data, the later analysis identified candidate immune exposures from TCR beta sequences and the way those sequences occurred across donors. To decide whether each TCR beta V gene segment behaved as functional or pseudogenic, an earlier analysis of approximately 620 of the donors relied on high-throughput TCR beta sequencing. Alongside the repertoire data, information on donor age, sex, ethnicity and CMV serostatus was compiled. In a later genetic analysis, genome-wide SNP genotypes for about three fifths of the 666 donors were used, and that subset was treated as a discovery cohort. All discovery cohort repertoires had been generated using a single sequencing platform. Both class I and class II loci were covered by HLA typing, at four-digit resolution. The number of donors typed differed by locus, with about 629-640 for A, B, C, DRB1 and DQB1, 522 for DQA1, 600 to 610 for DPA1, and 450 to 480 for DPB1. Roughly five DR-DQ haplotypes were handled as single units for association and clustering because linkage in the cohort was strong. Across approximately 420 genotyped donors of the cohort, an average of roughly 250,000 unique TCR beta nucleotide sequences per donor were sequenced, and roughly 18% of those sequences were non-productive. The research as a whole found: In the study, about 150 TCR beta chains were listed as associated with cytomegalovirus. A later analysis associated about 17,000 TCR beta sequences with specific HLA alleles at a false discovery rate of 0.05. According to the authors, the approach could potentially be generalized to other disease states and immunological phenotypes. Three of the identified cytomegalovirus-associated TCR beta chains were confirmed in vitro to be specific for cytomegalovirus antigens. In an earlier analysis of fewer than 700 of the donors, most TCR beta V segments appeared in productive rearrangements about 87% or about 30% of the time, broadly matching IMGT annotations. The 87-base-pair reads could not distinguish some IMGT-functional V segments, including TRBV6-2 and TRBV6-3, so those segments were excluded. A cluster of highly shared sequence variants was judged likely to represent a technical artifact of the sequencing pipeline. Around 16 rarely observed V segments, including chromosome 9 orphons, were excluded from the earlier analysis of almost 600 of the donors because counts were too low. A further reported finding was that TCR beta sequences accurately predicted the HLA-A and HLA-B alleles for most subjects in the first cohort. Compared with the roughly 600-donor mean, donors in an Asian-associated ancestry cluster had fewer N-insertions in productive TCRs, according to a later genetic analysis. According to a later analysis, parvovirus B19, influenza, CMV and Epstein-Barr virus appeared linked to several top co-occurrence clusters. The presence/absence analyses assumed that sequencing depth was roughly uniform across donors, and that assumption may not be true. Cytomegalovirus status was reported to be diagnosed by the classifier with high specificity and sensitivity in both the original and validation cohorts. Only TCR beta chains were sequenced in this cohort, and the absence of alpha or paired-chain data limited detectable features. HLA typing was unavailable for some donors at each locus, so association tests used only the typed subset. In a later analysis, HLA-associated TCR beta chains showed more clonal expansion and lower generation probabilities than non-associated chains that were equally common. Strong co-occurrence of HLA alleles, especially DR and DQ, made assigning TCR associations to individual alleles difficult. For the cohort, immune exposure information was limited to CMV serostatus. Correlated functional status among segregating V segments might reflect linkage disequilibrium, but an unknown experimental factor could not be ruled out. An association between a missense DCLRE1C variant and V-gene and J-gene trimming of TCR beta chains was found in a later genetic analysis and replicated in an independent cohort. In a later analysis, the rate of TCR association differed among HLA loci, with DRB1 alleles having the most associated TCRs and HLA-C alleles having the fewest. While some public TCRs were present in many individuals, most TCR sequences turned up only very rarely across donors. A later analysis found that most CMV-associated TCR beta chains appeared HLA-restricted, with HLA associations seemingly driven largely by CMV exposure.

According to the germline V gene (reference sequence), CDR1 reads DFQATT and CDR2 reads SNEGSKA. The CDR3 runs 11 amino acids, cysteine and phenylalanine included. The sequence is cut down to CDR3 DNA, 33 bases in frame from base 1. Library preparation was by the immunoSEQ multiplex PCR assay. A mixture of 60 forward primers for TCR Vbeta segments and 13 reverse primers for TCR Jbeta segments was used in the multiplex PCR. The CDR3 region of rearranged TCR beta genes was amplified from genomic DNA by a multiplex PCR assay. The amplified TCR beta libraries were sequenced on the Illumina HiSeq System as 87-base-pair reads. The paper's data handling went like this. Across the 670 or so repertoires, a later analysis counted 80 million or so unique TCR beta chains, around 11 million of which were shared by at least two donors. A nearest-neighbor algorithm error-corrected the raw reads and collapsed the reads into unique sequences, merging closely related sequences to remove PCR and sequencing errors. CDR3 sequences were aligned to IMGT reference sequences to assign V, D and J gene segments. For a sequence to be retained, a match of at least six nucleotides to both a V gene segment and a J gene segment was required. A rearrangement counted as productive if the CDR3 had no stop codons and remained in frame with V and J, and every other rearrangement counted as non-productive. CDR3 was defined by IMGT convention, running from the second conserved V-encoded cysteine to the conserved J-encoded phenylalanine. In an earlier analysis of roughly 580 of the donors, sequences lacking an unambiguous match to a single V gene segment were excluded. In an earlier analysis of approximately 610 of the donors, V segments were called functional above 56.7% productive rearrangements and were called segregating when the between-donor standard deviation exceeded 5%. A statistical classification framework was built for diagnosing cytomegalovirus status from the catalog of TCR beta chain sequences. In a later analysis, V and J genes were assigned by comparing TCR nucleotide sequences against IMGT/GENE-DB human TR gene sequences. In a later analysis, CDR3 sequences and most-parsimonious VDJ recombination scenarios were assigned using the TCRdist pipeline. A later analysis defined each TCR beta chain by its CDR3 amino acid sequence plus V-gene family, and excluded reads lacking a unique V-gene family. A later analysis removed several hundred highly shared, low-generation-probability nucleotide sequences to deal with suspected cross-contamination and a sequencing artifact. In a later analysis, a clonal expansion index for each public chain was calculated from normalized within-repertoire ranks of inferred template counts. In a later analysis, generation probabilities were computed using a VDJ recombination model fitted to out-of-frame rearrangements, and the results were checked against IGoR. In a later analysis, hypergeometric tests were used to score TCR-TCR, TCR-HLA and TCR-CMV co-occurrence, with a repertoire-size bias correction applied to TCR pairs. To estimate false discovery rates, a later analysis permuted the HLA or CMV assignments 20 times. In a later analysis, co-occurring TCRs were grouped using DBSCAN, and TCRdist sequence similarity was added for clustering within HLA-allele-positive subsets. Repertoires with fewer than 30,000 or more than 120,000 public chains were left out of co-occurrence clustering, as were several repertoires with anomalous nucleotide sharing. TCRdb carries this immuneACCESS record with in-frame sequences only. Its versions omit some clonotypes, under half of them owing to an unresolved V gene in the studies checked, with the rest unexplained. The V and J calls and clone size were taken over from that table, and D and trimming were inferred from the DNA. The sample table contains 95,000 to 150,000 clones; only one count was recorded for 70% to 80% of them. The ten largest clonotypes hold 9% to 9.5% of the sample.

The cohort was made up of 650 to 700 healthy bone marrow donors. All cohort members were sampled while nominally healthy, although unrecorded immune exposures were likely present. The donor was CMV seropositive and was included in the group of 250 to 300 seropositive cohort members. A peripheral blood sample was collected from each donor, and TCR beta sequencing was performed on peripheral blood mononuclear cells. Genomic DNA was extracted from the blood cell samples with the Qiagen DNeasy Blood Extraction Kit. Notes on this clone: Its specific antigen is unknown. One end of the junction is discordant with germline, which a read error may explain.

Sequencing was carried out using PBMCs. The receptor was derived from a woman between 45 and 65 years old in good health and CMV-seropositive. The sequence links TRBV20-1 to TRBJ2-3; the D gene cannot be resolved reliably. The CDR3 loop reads CSARLDFGSGF. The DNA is TGCAGTGCTAGACTTGACTTCGGTAGTGGTTTT.